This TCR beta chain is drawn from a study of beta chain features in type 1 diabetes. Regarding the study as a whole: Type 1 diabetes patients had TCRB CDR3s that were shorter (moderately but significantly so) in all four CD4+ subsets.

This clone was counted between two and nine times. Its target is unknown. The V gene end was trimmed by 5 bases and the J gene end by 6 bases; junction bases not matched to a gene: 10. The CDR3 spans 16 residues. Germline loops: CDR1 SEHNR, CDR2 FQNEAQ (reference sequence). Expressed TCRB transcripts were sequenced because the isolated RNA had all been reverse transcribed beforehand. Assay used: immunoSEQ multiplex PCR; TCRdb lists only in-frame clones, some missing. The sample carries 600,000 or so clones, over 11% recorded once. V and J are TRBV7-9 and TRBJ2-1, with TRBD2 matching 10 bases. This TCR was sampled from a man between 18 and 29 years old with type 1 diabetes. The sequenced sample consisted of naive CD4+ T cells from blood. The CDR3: CASSPIGLAGANEQFF. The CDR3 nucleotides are TGTGCCAGCAGCCCTATTGGGCTAGCGGGAGCCAATGAGCAGTTCTTC.